Described below is a single T cell receptor (beta chain) sequence and its context. Its specificity is not known. The entry originates in a study of T cell repertoires in cytomegalovirus infection. Turning to the study itself: Signatures in public TCR beta sequences pointed to both CMV infection and matching HLA type. Notes on the study in general: HLA-C-restricted CMV-specific TCR beta clonotypes prevailed in the ex vivo response. Cumulative public TCR beta family frequency identified carriers of CMV plus the relevant HLA.

TCRdb re-called the reads with MiXCR, one entry per CDR3 protein. In the table there are more than 400,000 distinct CDR3 sequences, more than 20% of which are singletons. CDR1 is MDHEN and CDR2 is SYDVKM in the germline V gene. The CDR3 contains 17 residues. Trimming stripped 2 bases from V and 0 bases from J, with 14 bases between. The TCR sequence derives from a human donor in good health (CMV status not recorded). Some clones in this sample may be carry-over from other donors' samples. Input material: PBMCs. The V and J genes are TRBV28 and TRBJ1-5, with a weak D call TRBD1 (6 bases). In nucleotides, the CDR3 is TGTGCCAGCAGTTTAGGGCCTGGGGGACATAGCAATCAGCCCCAGCATTTT. Translated: CASSLGPGGHSNQPQHF.